These T cell receptor beta chains were read from a single sample in a study of Ad26.COV2.S vaccination and SARS-CoV-2 variants. Using immunoSEQ multiplex PCR, the repertoire was profiled, and TCRdb retains in-frame clones only, with some absent. The top ten clones hold around 4.2% of a sample with roughly 400,000 clones, around 90% of them seen once. The specimen comprised peripheral blood, sampled in a trial of Ad26.COV2.S vaccine versus placebo. All receptors come from a person aged 18-60 years who received the Ad26.COV2.S COVID-19 vaccine or a placebo. CDR3s leave out the opening cysteine and the closing phenylalanine or tryptophan.

j_call: TRBJ1-1; v_call: TRBV15; cdr3_aa: ATSRVFDRGLENTEAF
j_call: TRBJ1-1; v_call: TRBV6-2/TRBV6-3; cdr3_aa: ASSYSGRGTEAF
j_call: TRBJ1-5; v_call: TRBV18; cdr3_aa: ASSQTGINQPQH
j_call: TRBJ2-1; v_call: TRBV11-3; cdr3_aa: ASSPSTYNEQF
j_call: TRBJ2-7; v_call: TRBV7-9; cdr3_aa: ASSSPTDSSVVEY
j_call: TRBJ1-4; v_call: TRBV3-1/TRBV3-2; cdr3_aa: ASSQVSQGREKLF
j_call: TRBJ2-7; v_call: TRBV11-3; cdr3_aa: ASSGRDYEQY
j_call: TRBJ2-5; v_call: TRBV5-6; cdr3_aa: ASSWPSGPETQY
j_call: TRBJ2-3; v_call: TRBV19; cdr3_aa: ASSEGGIQQDTQY
j_call: TRBJ2-7; v_call: TRBV28; cdr3_aa: ASSLRLIPGEQY
j_call: TRBJ2-7; v_call: TRBV7-9; cdr3_aa: ASSLGQGKVEQY
j_call: TRBJ2-3; v_call: TRBV5-8; cdr3_aa: ASSWGGRTADTQY
j_call: TRBJ1-1; v_call: TRBV10-3; cdr3_aa: AISDRGRNTEAF
j_call: TRBJ2-1; v_call: TRBV27; cdr3_aa: ASSSWSGRSYNEQF
j_call: TRBJ2-7; v_call: TRBV10-3; cdr3_aa: AISGRDRGPYEQY
j_call: TRBJ2-5; v_call: TRBV9; cdr3_aa: ASRAGRRETQY
j_call: TRBJ2-7; v_call: TRBV28; cdr3_aa: ASSAPQVEVLEEQY
j_call: TRBJ2-2; v_call: TRBV28; cdr3_aa: ASSFSGELF
j_call: TRBJ1-1; v_call: TRBV19; cdr3_aa: ASSPTGGFTEAF
j_call: TRBJ1-1; v_call: TRBV30; cdr3_aa: ACLSTGTMNTEAF
j_call: TRBJ2-3; v_call: TRBV27; cdr3_aa: ASSLGASTDTQY
j_call: TRBJ2-2; v_call: TRBV7-8; cdr3_aa: ASRSSGRATGELF
j_call: TRBJ1-6; v_call: TRBV28; cdr3_aa: ASRWTGVVSPLH
j_call: TRBJ1-4; v_call: TRBV24-1; cdr3_aa: ARQGSTNEKLF
j_call: TRBJ1-4; v_call: TRBV15; cdr3_aa: ATSREYGGGEKLF
j_call: TRBJ2-7; v_call: TRBV27; cdr3_aa: ASSPRDRPGHEQY
j_call: TRBJ2-3; v_call: TRBV6-4; cdr3_aa: ASSETSGERGTDTQY
j_call: TRBJ2-1; v_call: TRBV20-1; cdr3_aa: SASVLGEQF
j_call: TRBJ2-1; v_call: TRBV7-6; cdr3_aa: ASSLAALGTSGSNNEQF
j_call: TRBJ1-5; v_call: TRBV30; cdr3_aa: AWSVGTATSQPQH
j_call: TRBJ2-1; v_call: TRBV5-8; cdr3_aa: ASSLGSGRVDLAEQF
j_call: TRBJ2-7; v_call: TRBV3-1/TRBV3-2; cdr3_aa: ASSLIQPGALYEQY
j_call: TRBJ2-2; v_call: TRBV12-3/TRBV12-4; cdr3_aa: ASSQMGRELF
j_call: TRBJ2-6; v_call: TRBV19; cdr3_aa: ASSIAGGSGANVLT
j_call: TRBJ2-7; v_call: TRBV3-1/TRBV3-2; cdr3_aa: ASSPRDRGQSGSSYEQY
j_call: TRBJ2-7; v_call: TRBV28; cdr3_aa: ASRTGGSYEQY
j_call: TRBJ1-4; v_call: TRBV5-5; cdr3_aa: ASSWDFQRTNEKLF
j_call: TRBJ2-1; v_call: TRBV5-1; cdr3_aa: ASGFNNEQF
j_call: TRBJ2-5; v_call: TRBV7-2; cdr3_aa: ASSLWTGETQY
j_call: TRBJ1-4; v_call: TRBV9; cdr3_aa: ASSSHRGPNEKLF
j_call: TRBJ2-7; v_call: TRBV29-1; cdr3_aa: SVVGSGSSYEQY
j_call: TRBJ2-5; v_call: TRBV11-1; cdr3_aa: ASSSGGRRLQETQY
j_call: TRBJ1-2; v_call: TRBV27; cdr3_aa: ASSLSGTGDGYT
j_call: TRBJ2-1; v_call: TRBV24-1; cdr3_aa: ATSYPGDPYNEQF
j_call: TRBJ2-1; v_call: TRBV6-5; cdr3_aa: ASLQSDYNEQF
j_call: TRBJ2-1; v_call: TRBV7-9; cdr3_aa: ATSHPSYNEQF
j_call: TRBJ1-1; v_call: TRBV28; cdr3_aa: ASSLSQGAAEAF
j_call: TRBJ2-1; v_call: TRBV5-4; cdr3_aa: ASSFREGNEQF
j_call: TRBJ2-5; v_call: TRBV5-8; cdr3_aa: ASSFLAGEGETQY
j_call: TRBJ2-7; v_call: TRBV2; cdr3_aa: ASSRSHRTYEQY
j_call: TRBJ2-1; v_call: TRBV27; cdr3_aa: ASRETGGLDEQF
j_call: TRBJ1-5; v_call: TRBV6-2/TRBV6-3; cdr3_aa: ASSYPGQGVWPQH
j_call: TRBJ2-4; v_call: TRBV2; cdr3_aa: ASSVLRASVNLAKNIQY
j_call: TRBJ2-6; v_call: TRBV29-1; cdr3_aa: SVTGGREGANVLT
j_call: TRBJ1-4; v_call: TRBV2; cdr3_aa: ASRPSGATNEKLF
j_call: TRBJ1-1; v_call: TRBV7-7; cdr3_aa: ASSQGADTEAF